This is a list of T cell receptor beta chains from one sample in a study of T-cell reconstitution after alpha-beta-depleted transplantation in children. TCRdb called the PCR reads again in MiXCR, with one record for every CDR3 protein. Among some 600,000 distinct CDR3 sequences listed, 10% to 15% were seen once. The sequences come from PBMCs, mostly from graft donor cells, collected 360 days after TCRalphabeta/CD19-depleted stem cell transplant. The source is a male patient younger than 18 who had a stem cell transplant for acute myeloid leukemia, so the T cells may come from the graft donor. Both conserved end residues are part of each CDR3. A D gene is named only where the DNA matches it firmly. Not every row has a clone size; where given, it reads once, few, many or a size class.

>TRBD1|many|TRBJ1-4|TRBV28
TGTGCCAGCTCGGACAGGAATGAAAAACTGTTTTTT
CASSDRNEKLFF
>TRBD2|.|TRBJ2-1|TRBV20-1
TGCAGTGCAACGGGACTAGCGAGAGACTCCTACAATGAGCAGTTCTTC
CSATGLARDSYNEQFF
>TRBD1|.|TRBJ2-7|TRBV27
TGTGCCAGCAGTGAGTACCAGGGGGCGCCGGGTGAGGAGCAGTACTTC
CASSEYQGAPGEEQYF
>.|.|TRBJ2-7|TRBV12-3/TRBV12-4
TGTGCCAGCGCAGGGACTTTAAGCTCCTACGAGCAGTACTTC
CASAGTLSSYEQYF
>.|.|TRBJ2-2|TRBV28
TGTGCCAGCACTATAACCCCAGGGGCCGGGGAGCTGTTTTTT
CASTITPGAGELFF
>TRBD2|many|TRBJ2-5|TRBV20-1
TGCAGTGCTAGCCGGGAGGGTCGCGAGACCCAGTACTTC
CSASREGRETQYF
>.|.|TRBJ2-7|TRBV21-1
TGTGCCAGCAGCAAAACCCCCAGGAGCGGGTGTGACTACGAGCAGTACTTC
CASSKTPRSGCDYEQYF
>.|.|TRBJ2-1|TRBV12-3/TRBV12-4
TGTGCCAGCAGTTTAGGTGGGTGGCATTTCTTC
CASSLGGWHFF
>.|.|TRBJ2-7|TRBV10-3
TGTGCCATCAGTGAGTCCGTAACCTACGAGCAGTACTTC
CAISESVTYEQYF
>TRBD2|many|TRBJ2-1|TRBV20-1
TGCAGTGTCTCACTAGCGTCCTACAATGAGCAGTTCTTC
CSVSLASYNEQFF
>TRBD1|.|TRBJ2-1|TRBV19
TGTGCCAGTAGGGTGACAGGGCTTACCTACAATGAGCAGTTCTTC
CASRVTGLTYNEQFF
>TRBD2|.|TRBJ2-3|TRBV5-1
TGCGCCAGCAGCTCTGGACTAGCGGGAGGGAACACAGATACGCAGTATTTT
CASSSGLAGGNTDTQYF
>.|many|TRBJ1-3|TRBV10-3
TGTGCCATCAGATACGATAGGTGGAACTCTGGAAACACCATATATTTT
CAIRYDRWNSGNTIYF
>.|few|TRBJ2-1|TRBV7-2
TGTGCCAGCAGCTTAGTTGTAGGGGACTTATACAATGAGCAGTTCTTC
CASSLVVGDLYNEQFF
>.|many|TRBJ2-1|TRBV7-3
TGTGCCAGCAGCTTAAGGGAGAGCGCCTACAATGAGCAGTTCTTC
CASSLRESAYNEQFF
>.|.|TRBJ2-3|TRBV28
TGTGCCAGCAGTTTACTTGGGGGGACCGATAGCACAGATACGCAGTATTTT
CASSLLGGTDSTDTQYF
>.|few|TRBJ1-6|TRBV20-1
TGCAGTGCTAGAGGGCAGAGCTCCTATAATTCACCCCTCCACTTT
CSARGQSSYNSPLHF
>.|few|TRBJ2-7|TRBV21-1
TGTGCCAGCAGCAAGTGGGGCCCGGAGAGGCGGGGAGACCACGAGCAGTACTTC
CASSKWGPERRGDHEQYF
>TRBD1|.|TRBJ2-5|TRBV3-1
TGTGCCAGCAGCCAGGTGGACAGGGGCGCATGGGAGACCCAGTACTTC
CASSQVDRGAWETQYF
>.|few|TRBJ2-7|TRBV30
TGTGCCTGGAGGCGAACCCACGAGCAGTACTTC
CAWRRTHEQYF
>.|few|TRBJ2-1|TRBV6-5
TGTGCCAGCAGTTACTTGGGCCGCCTGGGCAATGAGCAGTTCTTC
CASSYLGRLGNEQFF
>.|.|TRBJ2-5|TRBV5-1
TGCGCCAGCAGATTAAATGGAGGGAGATTCGAGACCCAGTACTTC
CASRLNGGRFETQYF
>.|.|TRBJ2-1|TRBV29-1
TGCAGCGTTGGTCCGGGGGCTTGGGAGCAGTTCTTC
CSVGPGAWEQFF
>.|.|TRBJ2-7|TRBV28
TGTGCCAGCAGTTTATTTACGGGGGAGCAGTACTTC
CASSLFTGEQYF
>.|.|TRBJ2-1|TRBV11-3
TGTGCCAGCAGCTTACGTTCTAGCTTCGTCGCCAATGAGCAGTTCTTC
CASSLRSSFVANEQFF
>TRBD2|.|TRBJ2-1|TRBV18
TGTGCCAGCTCACCAGTAGCGGGGAACCACAATGAGCAGTTCTTC
CASSPVAGNHNEQFF
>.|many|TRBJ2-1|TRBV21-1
TGTGCCAGCAGCCCGTGGGAACTGTTGGAGCAGTTCTTC
CASSPWELLEQFF
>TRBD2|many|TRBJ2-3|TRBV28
TGTGCCAACCTCGCCGGGACTAGGGCAGATACGCAGTATTTT
CANLAGTRADTQYF
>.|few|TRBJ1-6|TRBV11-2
TGTGCCAGCAGCTTAGAATTGGACCCACCCCTCCACTTT
CASSLELDPPLHF
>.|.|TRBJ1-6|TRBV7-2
TGTGCCAGCAGCCTAAATAGTTCACCCCTCCACTTT
CASSLNSSPLHF
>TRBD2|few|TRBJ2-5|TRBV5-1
TGCGCCAGCAGCTTGGGTGCTAGCGGGAGGGCCGAGACCCAGTACTTC
CASSLGASGRAETQYF
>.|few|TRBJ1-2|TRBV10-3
TGTGCCATCAGTGAGGAGCCCGTTGACAGGTCCTATGGCTACACCTTC
CAISEEPVDRSYGYTF
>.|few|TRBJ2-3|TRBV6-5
TGTGCCAGCAGTAACCATTTGGCAGATACGCAGTATTTT
CASSNHLADTQYF
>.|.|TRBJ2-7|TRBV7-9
TGTGCCAGCAGCTTACAGATTGGGGGGCTCACCTACGAGCAGTACTTC
CASSLQIGGLTYEQYF
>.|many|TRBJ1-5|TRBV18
TGTGCCAGCTCACCACGGCTGGAAAATCAGCCCCAGCATTTT
CASSPRLENQPQHF
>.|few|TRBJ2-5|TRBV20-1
TGCAGTGCTAGTGACCCGGCCAGGAGACAAGAGACCCAGTACTTC
CSASDPARRQETQYF
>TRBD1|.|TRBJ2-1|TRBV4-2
TGTGCCAGCAGCCAAGGGGTACAGGGGGCGAGGAATGAGCAGTTCTTC
CASSQGVQGARNEQFF
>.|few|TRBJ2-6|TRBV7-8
TGTGCCAGCAGCTTAGCGTGGCAGGTTCACTCTGGGGCCAACGTCCTGACTTTC
CASSLAWQVHSGANVLTF
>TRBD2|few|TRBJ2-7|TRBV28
TGTGCCAGCAGTTTATGGGCCACGGGAGGGCTTTCCGAGCAGTACTTC
CASSLWATGGLSEQYF
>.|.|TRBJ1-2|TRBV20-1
TGCAGTGCTAGGGGCAGGGTTCATGGCTACACCTTC
CSARGRVHGYTF
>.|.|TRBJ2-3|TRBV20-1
TGCAGTGCTAGGGCCAGGGGAATCACAGATACGCAGTATTTT
CSARARGITDTQYF